This T cell receptor (beta chain) was captured by sequencing in a study of T cell repertoires in cytomegalovirus infection (dated by TCRdb to about 2019). The study in broad terms: Donor HLA type was relevant to the analysis, because carriage of CMV infection together with the matching HLA type was indicated by public TCR beta signatures.

This clonotype was counted a few times. Its recognized antigen is unknown. One base away there is no much larger clone; base qualities are not given. The sequencer was an Illumina HiSeq 1500. Using fastp trimming at Q25 and MiXCR clonotype assembly, TCRdb reanalyzed the public sequencing data and kept in-frame beta chains. All rows with the same CDR3 protein become a single entry with the most common DNA and genes. The sample includes roughly 130,000 distinct CDR3 sequences, with under 30% observed a single time. In total, the top ten clones hold roughly 33% of the sample. Ends trimmed: V by 0 bases, J by 0 bases; bases unmatched to a gene: 6. Taken from cysteine to phenylalanine, the CDR3 has 19 residues. Just the 57-base CDR3 DNA is kept, in frame starting at base 1. As encoded in the germline V gene, CDR1 is SGHAT while CDR2 is FQNNGV. The study at large found these results: Carriers of CMV infection plus the relevant HLA type were discriminated by the cumulative frequency of public TCR beta family members in the study cohort and in an independent approximately 360-donor cohort. In the ex vivo response, HLA-C-restricted CMV-specific TCR beta clonotypes were dominant, and in two of eight donors the single most frequent clonotype came from this HLA-C-restricted group.

Sequencing was carried out using PBMCs, sequenced either directly or after in vitro stimulation (not recorded which). This clonotype was sampled from a human donor in good health (CMV status not recorded). Some clones in this sample may be carry-over from other donors' samples. The chain is made from TRBV11-2 and TRBJ2-3; 13 middle bases align to TRBD2. The CDR3 reads as follows: CASSLEPGLAGLSTDTQYF. The DNA is TGTGCCAGCAGCTTAGAACCGGGACTAGCGGGACTTAGCACAGATACGCAGTATTTT.